This T cell receptor (beta chain) came from a study of T cells in Graves' hyperthyroidism and ophthalmopathy (dated by TCRdb to between 2017 and 2020). Regarding the research as a whole: Peripheral blood samples were taken at the time of initial diagnosis, prior to any treatment. TCR V-J signatures able to tell the groups apart were searched for in a discovery cohort of 100 or so patients, of whom 43 had Graves' ophthalmopathy and about 60 had stable Graves' hyperthyroidism. An independent validation cohort of 18 to 20 hyperthyroidism patients and more than 15 patients who later progressed to ophthalmopathy tested prospective prediction of ophthalmopathy. For training and testing, the 100 or so patients in the discovery cohort were randomly divided in a 7:3 ratio. In six Graves' hyperthyroidism patients, the study also compared T-cell repertoires from thyroid tissue with T-cell repertoires from blood. Following sampling, methimazole starting at 30 mg daily was given to hyperthyroidism patients, and high-dose intravenous methylprednisolone was given to ophthalmopathy patients. According to the paper, TCR Vbeta CDR3 sequencing was carried out on over 130 peripheral blood samples, which came from fewer than 50 ophthalmopathy, under 80 hyperthyroidism and some 17 progressor patients.

Points on this clonotype: This receptor's antigen is unknown. No base quality information exists; no much larger clone differs at one position.

The germline V and J ends show losses of 4 bases and 1 base respectively, and no gene match explains 3 bases of the junction. CDR1 and CDR2 are drawn from the germline V gene: SGHRS, YFSETQ. Its CDR3 holds 15 amino acids, cysteine through phenylalanine. Of all the DNA, just the CDR3 is kept, 45 bases in frame from base 1. The TCR beta CDR3 regions were amplified from the RNA transcripts. The TCR CDR3 was subjected to a first round of RT-PCR using the HTBI primer set and the Qiagen OneStep RT-PCR kit. Libraries were constructed in a second round of multiplex PCR, after which size selection and purification were carried out. Sequencing of the libraries was done on an Illumina HiSeq2000 using paired-end 100 bp reads. The authors' pipeline ran thus. SOAPnuke was used to process the raw data, with reads discarded if the reads contained adapters or uncalled bases, had a mean Phred below 15, or lacked an exact constant-primer or identifier match. High-quality paired reads were merged with COPE v1.2.5, and unique nucleotide sequences were defined as clonotypes. MiTCR v1.1 was used to align the clonotypes against IMGT TRBV, TRBD and TRBJ reference segments. Analysis was restricted to V-J combinations with a frequency above 0.0001, which covered just over 98% of repertoires. A TCS score was defined as the ratio between F50 (clonal expansion) and ExV (chaos), using BLOSUM62-based TCRdist between CDR3 peptides within each V-J. Welch's t-statistics and random forest reduced some 510 V-J features to about 12, which were used in a naive Bayes classifier (R e1071). Starting from the raw public reads, TCRdb applied fastp trimming at Q25, assembled clones with MiXCR and retained in-frame beta chains. All rows with the same CDR3 protein become a single entry with the most common DNA and genes. These V and J calls derive from TCRdb rather than the authors' analysis. This sample gives 730,000 or so distinct CDR3 sequences in total; approximately 18% of them show up just once. Clones ranked in the top ten supply around 15% of the sample.

The hyperthyroidism patients were between 18 and 65 years old and newly diagnosed, with a disease duration of less than 2 months. Patients with uncontrolled infections, other autoimmune diseases, pregnancy or lactation were excluded. Diagnoses relied on clinical symptoms, serum thyroxine and TRAb, thyroid ultrasound and orbital computed tomography. Blood from progressor patients was collected at the time of first diagnosis with hyperthyroidism, before any ophthalmopathy symptoms had appeared. Ficoll-Paque density gradient centrifugation was used to isolate PBMCs from about 10 ml of fresh peripheral blood. Progressor patients were initially diagnosed with Graves' hyperthyroidism and developed ophthalmopathy during follow-up. Trizol reagent was used to extract total RNA, and RNA quality was then checked on an Agilent 2100 Bioanalyzer. What the study reported, not specific to this receptor: Blood samples also contained most of the expanded thyroid clonotypes (frequency above 0.001), which suggests that blood repertoires may reflect thyroid immune responses. In validation, the model predicted progression to ophthalmopathy a median of about 6.8 months before onset, with 70% to 71% sensitivity and roughly 72% specificity. Ophthalmopathy was separated from stable hyperthyroidism by a 13 V-J signature model, with approximately 89% sensitivity and about 81% specificity obtained in cross-validation and 80%/75% obtained in testing. Sample size was not statistically predetermined, and investigators were not blinded to group allocation.

The source is a woman aged 50 to 60 with Graves' hyperthyroidism that later progressed to Graves' ophthalmopathy. The receptor chain draws on TRBV5-1 and TRBJ2-3, and 10 junction bases match TRBD1. Sequenced input: blood. CDR3 region: CASSTGTGGTDTQYF. The nucleotide sequence is given as TGCGCCAGCAGCACCGGGACAGGGGGCACAGATACGCAGTATTTT.